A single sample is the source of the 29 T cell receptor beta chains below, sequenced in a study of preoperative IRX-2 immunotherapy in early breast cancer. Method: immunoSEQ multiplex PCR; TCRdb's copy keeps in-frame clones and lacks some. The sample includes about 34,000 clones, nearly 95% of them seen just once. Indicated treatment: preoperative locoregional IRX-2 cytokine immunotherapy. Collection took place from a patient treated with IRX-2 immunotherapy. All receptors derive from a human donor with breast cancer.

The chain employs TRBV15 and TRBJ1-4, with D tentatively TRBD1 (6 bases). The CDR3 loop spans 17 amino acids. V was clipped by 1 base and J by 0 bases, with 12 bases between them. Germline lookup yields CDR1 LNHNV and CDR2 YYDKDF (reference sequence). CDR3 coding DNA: TGTGCCACCAGCAGAGTTCGCAGGGGAGCAACTAATGAAAAACTGTTTTTT. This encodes CATSRVRRGATNEKLFF.

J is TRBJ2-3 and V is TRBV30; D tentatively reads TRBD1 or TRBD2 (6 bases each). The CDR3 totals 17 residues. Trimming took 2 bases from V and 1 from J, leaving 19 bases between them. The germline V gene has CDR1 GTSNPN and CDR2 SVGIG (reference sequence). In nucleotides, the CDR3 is TGTGCCTGGAGTCCTTCGGGGGCTTTAAGAGGCACAGATACGCAGTATTTT. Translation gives CAWSPSGALRGTDTQYF.

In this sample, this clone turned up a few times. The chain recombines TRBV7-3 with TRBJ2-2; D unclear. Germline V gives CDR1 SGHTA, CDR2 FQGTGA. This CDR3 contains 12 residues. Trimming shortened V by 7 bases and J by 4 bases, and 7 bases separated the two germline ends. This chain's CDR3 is CASTSSTGELFF. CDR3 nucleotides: TGTGCCAGCACCTCCTCCACCGGGGAGCTGTTTTTT.

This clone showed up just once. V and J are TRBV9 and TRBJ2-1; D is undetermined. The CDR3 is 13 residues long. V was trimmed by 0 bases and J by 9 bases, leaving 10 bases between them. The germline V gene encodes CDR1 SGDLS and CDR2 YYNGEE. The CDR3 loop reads CASSVGWASEQFF. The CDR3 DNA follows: TGTGCCAGCAGCGTAGGGTGGGCAAGTGAGCAGTTCTTC.

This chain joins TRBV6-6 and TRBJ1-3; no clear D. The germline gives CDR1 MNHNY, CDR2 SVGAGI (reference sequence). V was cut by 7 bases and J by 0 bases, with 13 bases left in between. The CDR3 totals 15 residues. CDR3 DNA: TGTGCCAGCATTAGGACGGTCAACTCTGGAAACACCATATATTTT. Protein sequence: CASIRTVNSGNTIYF.

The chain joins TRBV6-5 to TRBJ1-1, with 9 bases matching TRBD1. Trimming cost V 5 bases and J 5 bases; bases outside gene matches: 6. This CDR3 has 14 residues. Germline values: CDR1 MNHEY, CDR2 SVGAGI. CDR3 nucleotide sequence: TGTGCCAGCAGTCCCGGACAGGGGTGGACTGAAGCTTTCTTT. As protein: CASSPGQGWTEAFF.

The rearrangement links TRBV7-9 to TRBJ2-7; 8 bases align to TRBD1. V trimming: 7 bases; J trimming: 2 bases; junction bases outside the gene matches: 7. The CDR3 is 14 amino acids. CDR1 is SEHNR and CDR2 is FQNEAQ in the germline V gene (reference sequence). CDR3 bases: TGTGCCAGCACCCCCGGGACAGGCCCCTACGAGCAGTACTTC. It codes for CASTPGTGPYEQYF.

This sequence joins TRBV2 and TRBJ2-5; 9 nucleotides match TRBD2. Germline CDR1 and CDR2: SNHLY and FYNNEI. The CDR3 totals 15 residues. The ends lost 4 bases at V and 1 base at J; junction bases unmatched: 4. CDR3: CASSGGTSSQETQYF. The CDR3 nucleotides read TGTGCCAGCAGTGGTGGGACTAGCTCCCAAGAGACCCAGTACTTC.

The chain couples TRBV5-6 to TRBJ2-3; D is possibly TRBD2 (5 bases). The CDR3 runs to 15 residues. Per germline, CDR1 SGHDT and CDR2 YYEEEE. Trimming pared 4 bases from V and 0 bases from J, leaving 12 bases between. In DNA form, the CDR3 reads TGTGCCAGCAGCGTGGTGAGGGTTAGCACAGATACGCAGTATTTT. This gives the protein CASSVVRVSTDTQYF. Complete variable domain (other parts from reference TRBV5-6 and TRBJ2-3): DAGVTQSPTHLIKTRGQQVTLRCSPKSGHDTVSWYQQALGQGPQFIFQYYEEEERQRGNFPDRFSGHQFPNYSSELNVNALLLGDSALYLCASSVVRVSTDTQYFGPGTRLTVL.

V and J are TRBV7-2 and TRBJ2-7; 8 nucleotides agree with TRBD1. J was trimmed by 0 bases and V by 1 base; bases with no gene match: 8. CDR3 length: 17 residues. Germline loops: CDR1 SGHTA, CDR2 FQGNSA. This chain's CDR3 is CASSLGASRGRSYEQYF. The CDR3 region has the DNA TGTGCCAGCAGCTTAGGAGCCTCCAGGGGGCGCTCCTACGAGCAGTACTTC. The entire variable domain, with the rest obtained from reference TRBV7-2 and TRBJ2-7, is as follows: GAGVSQSPSNKVTEKGKDVELRCDPISGHTALYWYRQSLGQGLEFLIYFQGNSAPDKSGLPSDRFSAERTGGSVSTLTIQRTQQEDSAVYLCASSLGASRGRSYEQYFGPGTRLTVT.

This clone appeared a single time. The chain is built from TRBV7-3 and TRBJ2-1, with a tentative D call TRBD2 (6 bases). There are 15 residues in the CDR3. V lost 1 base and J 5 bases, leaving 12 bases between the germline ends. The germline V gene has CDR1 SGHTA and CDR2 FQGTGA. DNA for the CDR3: TGTGCCAGCAGCTTAATGTGGGGGGTGAACAATGAGCAGTTCTTC. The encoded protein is CASSLMWGVNNEQFF.

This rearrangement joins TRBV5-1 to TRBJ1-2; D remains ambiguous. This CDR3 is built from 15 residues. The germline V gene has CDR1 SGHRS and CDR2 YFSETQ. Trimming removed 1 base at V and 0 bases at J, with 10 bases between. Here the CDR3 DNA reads TGCGCCAGCAGCTTGTGGGCGGATGCTAACTATGGCTACACCTTC. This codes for CASSLWADANYGYTF.

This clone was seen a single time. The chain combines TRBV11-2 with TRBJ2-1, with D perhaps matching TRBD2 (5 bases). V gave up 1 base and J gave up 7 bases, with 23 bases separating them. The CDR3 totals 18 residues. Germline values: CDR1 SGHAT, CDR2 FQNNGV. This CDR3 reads CASSLVGGAYRPGNEQFF. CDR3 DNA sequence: TGTGCCAGCAGCTTAGTTGGCGGAGCGTACCGTCCGGGGAATGAGCAGTTCTTC.

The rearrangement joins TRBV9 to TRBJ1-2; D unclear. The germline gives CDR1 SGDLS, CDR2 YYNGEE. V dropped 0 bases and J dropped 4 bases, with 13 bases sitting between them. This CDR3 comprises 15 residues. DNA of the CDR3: TGTGCCAGCAGCGTAGCTTCTGGGGTAGCCTATGGCTACACCTTC. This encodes CASSVASGVAYGYTF.

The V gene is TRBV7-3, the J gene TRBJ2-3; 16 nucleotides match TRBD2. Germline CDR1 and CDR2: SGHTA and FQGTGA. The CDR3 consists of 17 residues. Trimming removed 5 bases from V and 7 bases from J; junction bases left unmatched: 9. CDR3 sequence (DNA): TGTGCCAGCAGCCCTCAAGGGACTAGCGGGGGGGCGCATACGCAGTATTTT. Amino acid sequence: CASSPQGTSGGAHTQYF.

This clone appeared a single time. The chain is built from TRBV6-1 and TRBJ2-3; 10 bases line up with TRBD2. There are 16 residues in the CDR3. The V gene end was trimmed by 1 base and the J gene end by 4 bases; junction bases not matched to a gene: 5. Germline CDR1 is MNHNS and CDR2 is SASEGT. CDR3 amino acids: CASSEVASGGPDTQYF. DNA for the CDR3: TGTGCCAGCAGTGAAGTGGCTAGCGGGGGCCCAGATACGCAGTATTTT.

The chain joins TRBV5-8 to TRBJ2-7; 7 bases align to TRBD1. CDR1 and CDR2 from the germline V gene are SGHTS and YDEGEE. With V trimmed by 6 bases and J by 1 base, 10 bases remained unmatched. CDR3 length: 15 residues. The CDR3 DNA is TGTGCCAGCACCCTACCGACAGGGTATTCCTACGAGCAGTACTTC. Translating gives CASTLPTGYSYEQYF.

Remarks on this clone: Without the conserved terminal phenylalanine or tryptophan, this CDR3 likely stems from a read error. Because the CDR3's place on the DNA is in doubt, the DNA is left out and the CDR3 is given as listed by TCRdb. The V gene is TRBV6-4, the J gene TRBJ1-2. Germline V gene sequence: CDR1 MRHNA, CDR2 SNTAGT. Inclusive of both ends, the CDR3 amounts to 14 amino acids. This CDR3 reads CASSDEEPYGGELV.

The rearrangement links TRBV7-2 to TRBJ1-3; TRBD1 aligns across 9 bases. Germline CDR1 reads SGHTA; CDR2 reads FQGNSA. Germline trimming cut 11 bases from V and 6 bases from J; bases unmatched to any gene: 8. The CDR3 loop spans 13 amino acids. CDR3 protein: CAGRRTGVNTIYF. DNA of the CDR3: TGTGCCGGCCGGCGGACAGGGGTAAACACCATATATTTT. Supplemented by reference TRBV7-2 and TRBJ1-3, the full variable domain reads GAGVSQSPSNKVTEKGKDVELRCDPISGHTALYWYRQSLGQGLEFLIYFQGNSAPDKSGLPSDRFSAERTGGSVSTLTIQRTQQEDSAVYLCAGRRTGVNTIYFGEGSWLTVV.

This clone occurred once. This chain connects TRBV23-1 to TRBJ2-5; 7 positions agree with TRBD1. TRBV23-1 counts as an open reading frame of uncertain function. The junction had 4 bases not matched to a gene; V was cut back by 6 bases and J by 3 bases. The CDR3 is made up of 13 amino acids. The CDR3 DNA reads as TGCGCCAGCAGGACCGGGACAGAAGAGACCCAGTACTTC. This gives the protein CASRTGTEETQYF.

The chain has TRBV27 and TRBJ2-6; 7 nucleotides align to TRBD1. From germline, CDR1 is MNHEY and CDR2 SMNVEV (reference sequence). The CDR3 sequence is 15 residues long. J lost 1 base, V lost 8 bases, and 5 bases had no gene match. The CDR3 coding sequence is TGTGCCAGCGGTTCACAGGGGTCTGGGGCCAACGTCCTGACTTTC. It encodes CASGSQGSGANVLTF.

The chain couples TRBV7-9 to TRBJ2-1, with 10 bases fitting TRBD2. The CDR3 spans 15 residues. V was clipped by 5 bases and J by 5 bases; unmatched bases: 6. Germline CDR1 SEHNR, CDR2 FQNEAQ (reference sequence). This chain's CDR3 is CASSPRTSGDNEQFF. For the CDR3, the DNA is TGTGCCAGCAGCCCGAGGACTAGCGGTGACAATGAGCAGTTCTTC. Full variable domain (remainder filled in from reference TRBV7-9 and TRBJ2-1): DTGVSQNPRHKITKRGQNVTFRCDPISEHNRLYWYRQTLGQGPEFLTYFQNEAQLEKSRLLSDRFSAERPKGSFSTLEIQRTEQGDSAMYLCASSPRTSGDNEQFFGPGTRLTVL.

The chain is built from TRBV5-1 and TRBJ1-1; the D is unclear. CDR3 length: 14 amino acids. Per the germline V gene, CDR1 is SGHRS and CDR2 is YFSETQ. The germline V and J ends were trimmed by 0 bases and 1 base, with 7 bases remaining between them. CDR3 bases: TGCGCCAGCAGCTTGGAGAGTCAGAACACTGAAGCTTTCTTT. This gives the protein CASSLESQNTEAFF. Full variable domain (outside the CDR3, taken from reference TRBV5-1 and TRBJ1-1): KAGVTQTPRYLIKTRGQQVTLSCSPISGHRSVSWYQQTPGQGLQFLFEYFSETQRNKGNFPGRFSGRQFSNSRSEMNVSTLELGDSALYLCASSLESQNTEAFFGQGTRLTVV.

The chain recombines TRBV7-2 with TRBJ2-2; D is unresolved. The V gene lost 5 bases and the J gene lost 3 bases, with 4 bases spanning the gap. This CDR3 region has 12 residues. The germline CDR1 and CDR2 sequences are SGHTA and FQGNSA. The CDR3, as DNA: TGTGCCAGCAGCCCCTACACCGGGGAGCTGTTTTTT. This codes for CASSPYTGELFF.

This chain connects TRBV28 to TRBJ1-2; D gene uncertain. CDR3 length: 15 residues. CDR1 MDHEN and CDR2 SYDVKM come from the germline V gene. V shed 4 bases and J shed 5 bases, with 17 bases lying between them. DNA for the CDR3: TGTGCCAGCAGTTCCCCCTCCACCATCGTATATGGCTACACCTTC. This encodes CASSSPSTIVYGYTF.

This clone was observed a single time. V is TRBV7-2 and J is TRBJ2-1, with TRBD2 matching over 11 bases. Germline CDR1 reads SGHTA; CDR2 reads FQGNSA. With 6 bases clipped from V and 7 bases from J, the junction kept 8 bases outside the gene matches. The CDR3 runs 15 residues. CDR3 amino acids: CASSTSGSPANEQFF. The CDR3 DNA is TGTGCCAGCAGTACTAGCGGGAGTCCAGCTAATGAGCAGTTCTTC.

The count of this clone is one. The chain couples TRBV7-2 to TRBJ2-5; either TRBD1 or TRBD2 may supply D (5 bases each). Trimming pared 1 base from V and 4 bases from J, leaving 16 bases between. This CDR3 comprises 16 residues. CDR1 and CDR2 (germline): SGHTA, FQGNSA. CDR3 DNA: TGTGCCAGCAGCTTAGTGAAGGGACCCCGCCGAGAGACCCAGTACTTC. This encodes CASSLVKGPRRETQYF.

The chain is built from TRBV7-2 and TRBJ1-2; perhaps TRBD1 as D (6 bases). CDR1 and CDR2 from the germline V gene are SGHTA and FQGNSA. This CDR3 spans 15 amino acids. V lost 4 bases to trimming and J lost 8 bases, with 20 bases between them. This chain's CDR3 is CASSSRRMAGEGYTF. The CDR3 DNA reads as TGTGCCAGCAGCTCAAGAAGGATGGCAGGGGAGGGCTACACCTTC.

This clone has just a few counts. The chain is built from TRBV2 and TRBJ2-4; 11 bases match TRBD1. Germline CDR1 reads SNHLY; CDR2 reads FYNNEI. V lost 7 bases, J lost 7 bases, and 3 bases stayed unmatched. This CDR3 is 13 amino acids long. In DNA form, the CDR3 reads TGTGCCAGCACTAGGACAGGGGGCAACATTCAGTACTTC. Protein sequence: CASTRTGGNIQYF.